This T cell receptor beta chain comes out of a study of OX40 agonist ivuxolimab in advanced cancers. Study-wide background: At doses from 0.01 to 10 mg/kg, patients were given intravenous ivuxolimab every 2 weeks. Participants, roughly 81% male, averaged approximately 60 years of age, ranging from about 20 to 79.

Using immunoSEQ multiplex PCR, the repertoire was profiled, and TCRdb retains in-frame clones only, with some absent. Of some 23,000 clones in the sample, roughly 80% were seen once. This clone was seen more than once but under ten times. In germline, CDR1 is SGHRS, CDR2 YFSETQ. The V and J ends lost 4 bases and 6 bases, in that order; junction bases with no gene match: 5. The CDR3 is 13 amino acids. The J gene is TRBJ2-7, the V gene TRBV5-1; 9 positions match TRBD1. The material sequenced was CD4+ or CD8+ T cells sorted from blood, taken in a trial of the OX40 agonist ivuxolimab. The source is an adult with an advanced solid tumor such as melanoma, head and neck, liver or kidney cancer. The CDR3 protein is CASSGTGLVEQYF. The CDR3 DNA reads TGCGCCAGCAGCGGGACAGGGCTTGTCGAGCAGTACTTC. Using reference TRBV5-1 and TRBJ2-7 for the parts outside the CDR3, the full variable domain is KAGVTQTPRYLIKTRGQQVTLSCSPISGHRSVSWYQQTPGQGLQFLFEYFSETQRNKGNFPGRFSGRQFSNSRSEMNVSTLELGDSALYLCASSGTGLVEQYFGPGTRLTVT.